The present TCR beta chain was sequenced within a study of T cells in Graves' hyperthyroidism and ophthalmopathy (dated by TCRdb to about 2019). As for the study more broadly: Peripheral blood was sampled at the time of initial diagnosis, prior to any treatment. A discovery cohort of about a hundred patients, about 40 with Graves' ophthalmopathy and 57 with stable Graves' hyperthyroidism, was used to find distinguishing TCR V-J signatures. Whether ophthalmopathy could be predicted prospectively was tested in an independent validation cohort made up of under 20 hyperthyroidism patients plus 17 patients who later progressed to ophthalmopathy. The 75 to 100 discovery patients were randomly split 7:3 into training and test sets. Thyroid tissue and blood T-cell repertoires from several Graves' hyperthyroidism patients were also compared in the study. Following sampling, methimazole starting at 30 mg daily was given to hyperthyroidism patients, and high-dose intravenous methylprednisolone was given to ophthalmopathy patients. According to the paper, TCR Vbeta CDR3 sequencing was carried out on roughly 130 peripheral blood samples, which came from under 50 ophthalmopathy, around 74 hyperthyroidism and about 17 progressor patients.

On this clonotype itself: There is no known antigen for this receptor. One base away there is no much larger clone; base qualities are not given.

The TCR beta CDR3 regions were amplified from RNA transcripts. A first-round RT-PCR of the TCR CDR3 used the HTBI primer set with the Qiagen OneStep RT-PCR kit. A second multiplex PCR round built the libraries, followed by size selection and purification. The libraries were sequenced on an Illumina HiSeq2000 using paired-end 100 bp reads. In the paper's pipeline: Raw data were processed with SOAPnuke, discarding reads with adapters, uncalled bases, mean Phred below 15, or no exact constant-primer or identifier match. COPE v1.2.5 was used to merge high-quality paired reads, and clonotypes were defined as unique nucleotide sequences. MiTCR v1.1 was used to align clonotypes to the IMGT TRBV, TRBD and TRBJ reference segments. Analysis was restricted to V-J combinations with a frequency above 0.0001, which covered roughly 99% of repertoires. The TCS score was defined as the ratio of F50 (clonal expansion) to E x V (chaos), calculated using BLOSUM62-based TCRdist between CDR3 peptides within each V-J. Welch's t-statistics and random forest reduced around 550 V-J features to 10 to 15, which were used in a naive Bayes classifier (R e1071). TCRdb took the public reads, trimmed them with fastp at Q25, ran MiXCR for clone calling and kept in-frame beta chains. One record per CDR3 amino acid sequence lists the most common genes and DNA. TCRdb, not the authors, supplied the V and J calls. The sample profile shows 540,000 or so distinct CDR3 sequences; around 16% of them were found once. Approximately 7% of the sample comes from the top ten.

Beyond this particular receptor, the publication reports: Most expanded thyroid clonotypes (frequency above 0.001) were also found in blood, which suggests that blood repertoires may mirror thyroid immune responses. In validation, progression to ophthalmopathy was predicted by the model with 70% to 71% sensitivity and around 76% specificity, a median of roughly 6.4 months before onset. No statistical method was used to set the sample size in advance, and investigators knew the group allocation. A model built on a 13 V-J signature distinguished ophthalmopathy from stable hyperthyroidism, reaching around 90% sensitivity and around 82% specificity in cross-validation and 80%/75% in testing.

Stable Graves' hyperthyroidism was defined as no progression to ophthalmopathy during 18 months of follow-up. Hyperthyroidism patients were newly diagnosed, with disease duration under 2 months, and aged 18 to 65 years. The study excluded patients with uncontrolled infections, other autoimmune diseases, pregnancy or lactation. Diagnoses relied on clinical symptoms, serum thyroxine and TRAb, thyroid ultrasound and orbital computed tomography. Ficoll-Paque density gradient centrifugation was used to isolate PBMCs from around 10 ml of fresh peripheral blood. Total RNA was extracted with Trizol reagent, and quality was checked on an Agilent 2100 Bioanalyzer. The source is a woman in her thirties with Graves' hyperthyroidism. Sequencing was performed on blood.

The CDR3 region reads CASRLPLGDVHEQYF. Read as DNA, the sequence is TGTGCCAGCAGACTTCCCCTTGGGGACGTCCACGAGCAGTACTTC. The chain joins TRBV2 to TRBJ2-7; the D segment might be TRBD1 or TRBD2, since each matches 5 bases. The germline V gene gives CDR1 as SNHLY and CDR2 as FYNNEI. There are 15 amino acids in the CDR3, from cysteine to phenylalanine inclusive. Only the CDR3 DNA is retained, 45 bases long and in frame from the first base. Trimming at the junction amounts to 6 bases on V and 5 bases on J, and the germline ends lie 20 bases apart.